The T cell receptor beta chain described here comes from a study of monozygotic twins with inflammatory bowel disease. Study outcomes and limitations: Healthy co-twins had higher TCRbeta inverse Simpson diversity than their IBD twins. The analysis failed to separate different T cell subtypes.

Each donor supplied about 2.5 ml of blood. Turning to this clonotype: Its antigen is unidentified.

This CDR3 is 14 amino acids long. Germline V gene lookup returns CDR1 DFQATT and CDR2 SNEGSKA (reference sequence). Total RNA amounting to about 3,300 ng went into each TCR library. TCRdb reprocessed the 5' RACE reads, keeping one entry per CDR3 protein, no DNA. The sample includes 45,000 or so distinct CDR3 sequences. The receptor's source is a human donor with ulcerative colitis or Crohn's disease, or a healthy co-twin of an affected twin (not recorded which). V is TRBV20-1 and J is TRBJ1-2; TCRdb reports TRBD1, a call that lacks DNA to check it against. Input material: blood. The CDR3 is CSVPKGQINYGYTF.